These 14 T cell receptor beta chains came from one sample sequenced in a study of blood T cells in healthy people across ages (dated by TCRdb to the mid-2010s). Receptor libraries were prepared by 5' RACE. Instrument used: Illumina HiSeq 2500. A second PCR of about 6 to 12 cycles was performed with a sample-barcoded 5' primer and a J-beta primer mix. The public reads were reanalyzed by TCRdb: fastp trimming at Q25, MiXCR alignment, in-frame beta chains only. Duplicate CDR3 protein sequences are folded into a single record with the most common DNA and genes. The sample table holds around 750,000 distinct CDR3 sequences, of which roughly 53% were seen once. Of the sample, approximately 40% falls within the top ten clones. Sequenced input: blood. The source of these receptors is an elderly man in good health.

The chain couples TRBV6-5 to TRBJ1-5, with 7 positions matching TRBD1. Trimming at V came to 6 bases and at J to 0 bases, leaving 5 bases not matched to a gene. Germline V gives CDR1 MNHEY, CDR2 SVGAGI. This CDR3 contains 15 residues. CDR3 loop: CASSRTGISNQPQHF. The CDR3 nucleotides read TGTGCCAGCAGCCGGACAGGCATTAGCAATCAGCCCCAGCATTTT.

The rearrangement links TRBV3-1 to TRBJ2-5, with D possibly TRBD2 on 5 matching bases. The CDR3 consists of 13 residues. Trimming shortened V by 4 bases and J by 5 bases, and 11 bases separated the two germline ends. The germline V gene has CDR1 LGHDT and CDR2 YNNKEL (reference sequence). CDR3 nucleotides: TGTGCCAGCAGCCGACTAAGACGGGAGACCCAGTACTTC. This encodes CASSRLRRETQYF.

The gene calls are TRBV11-2 and TRBJ2-7; 9 bases are a match to TRBD2. CDR3 length: 14 amino acids. Germline values: CDR1 SGHAT, CDR2 FQNNGV. V trimming: 5 bases; J trimming: 7 bases; junction bases outside the gene matches: 9. The CDR3 here is CASSPLAGVWEQYF. The CDR3 DNA reads as TGTGCCAGCAGCCCGTTAGCGGGAGTTTGGGAGCAGTACTTC.

This clonotype has only a few counts. The chain recombines TRBV5-1 with TRBJ2-1; 8 nucleotides agree with TRBD2. The germline V gene encodes CDR1 SGHRS and CDR2 YFSETQ. The V segment lost 4 bases and the J segment 1 base; nucleotides outside the gene matches: 10. CDR3 size: 17 residues. Here the CDR3 DNA reads TGCGCCAGCAGCCCCTCCGGGAGGGCCCCATCCTACAATGAGCAGTTCTTC. The encoded protein is CASSPSGRAPSYNEQFF. Full variable domain (remainder filled in from reference TRBV5-1 and TRBJ2-1): KAGVTQTPRYLIKTRGQQVTLSCSPISGHRSVSWYQQTPGQGLQFLFEYFSETQRNKGNFPGRFSGRQFSNSRSEMNVSTLELGDSALYLCASSPSGRAPSYNEQFFGPGTRLTVL.

The chain recombines TRBV2 with TRBJ1-6; no clear D gene. V was shortened by 6 bases and J by 5 bases, with 11 bases between the two germline ends. The CDR3 contains 14 residues. CDR1 is SNHLY, CDR2 FYNNEI, per germline. The CDR3 nucleotides read TGTGCCAGCAGGTGGACGGGCCATAATTCACCCCTCCACTTT. Amino acid sequence: CASRWTGHNSPLHF.

This chain joins TRBV20-1 and TRBJ1-1; D perhaps matches TRBD1 (5 bases). Germline CDR1 is DFQATT and CDR2 is SNEGSKA (reference sequence). V lost 4 bases and J lost 4, with 16 bases in between. There are 14 residues in the CDR3. The CDR3 region is CSATFSGWSTEAFF. The CDR3 nucleotides read TGCAGTGCTACCTTCTCAGGGTGGAGCACTGAAGCTTTCTTT.

The chain joins TRBV3-1 to TRBJ2-1; D is undetermined. Trimming pared 11 bases from V and 0 bases from J, leaving 5 bases between. Germline lookup yields CDR1 LGHDT and CDR2 YNNKEL (reference sequence). CDR3 size: 11 residues. CDR3 DNA sequence: TGTGCCGCTAGCTCCTACAATGAGCAGTTCTTC. Translating it yields CAASSYNEQFF.

The rearrangement links TRBV11-1 to TRBJ1-6; perhaps TRBD1 as D (6 bases). This CDR3 region has 15 residues. Germline-derived CDR1 and CDR2 are SGHAT and FQDESV (reference sequence). V lost 7 bases, J lost 7 bases, and 17 bases lay in between. This CDR3 reads CASTPQPGENSPLHF. The CDR3 DNA sequence: TGTGCCAGCACCCCTCAACCAGGGGAAAATTCACCCCTCCACTTT.

The chain employs TRBV29-1 and TRBJ2-1; D possibly corresponds to TRBD2 (6 bases). Trimming removed 4 bases from V and 6 bases from J, with 10 bases in between. This CDR3 spans 12 amino acids. Germline values: CDR1 SQVTM, CDR2 ANQGSEA. The CDR3 sequence: CSVGPGVNEQFF. The CDR3, as DNA: TGCAGCGTTGGTCCGGGAGTCAATGAGCAGTTCTTC.

The chain couples TRBV7-2 to TRBJ2-2; 7 nucleotides align to TRBD1. V lost 5 bases, J lost 8 bases, and 11 bases stayed unmatched. Germline V gene sequence: CDR1 SGHTA, CDR2 FQGNSA. The CDR3 consists of 15 residues. The CDR3, as DNA: TGTGCCAGCAGCCGTCGGGACAGCAGAAAGGGGGAGCTGTTTTTT. Residues: CASSRRDSRKGELFF.

This clonotype was detected only a few times. The chain is built from TRBV5-1 and TRBJ2-5, with D perhaps given as TRBD1 or TRBD2 (5 bases each). The CDR3 is 15 amino acids. Trimming shortened V by 2 bases and J by 5 bases, and 16 bases separated the two germline ends. From germline, CDR1 is SGHRS and CDR2 YFSETQ. The CDR3 loop reads CASSFRDQGRETQYF. DNA of the CDR3: TGCGCCAGCAGCTTCAGGGACCAGGGTCGGGAGACCCAGTACTTC.

The V call is TRBV14, the J call TRBJ2-7; a possible D gene is TRBD1 (6 bases). The V gene lost 4 bases and the J gene lost 3 bases, with 13 bases spanning the gap. The CDR3 spans 14 residues. CDR1 and CDR2 from the germline V gene are SGHDN and FVKESK. For the CDR3, the DNA is TGTGCCAGCAGCCCGCGTACAGGGTACTACGAGCAGTACTTC. Protein: CASSPRTGYYEQYF.

This clonotype was observed a handful of times. This chain links TRBV5-1 with TRBJ2-3; 7 bases are shared with TRBD2. CDR3 length: 15 residues. V dropped 4 bases and J dropped 14; count of bases not matched to a gene: 19. Germline V lookup: CDR1 SGHRS, CDR2 YFSETQ. The CDR3 loop is CASSRGESSPGYAYF. The CDR3 DNA sequence: TGCGCCAGCAGCCGGGGGGAATCCTCTCCCGGATACGCGTATTTT.

The chain employs TRBV6-5 and TRBJ2-1, with D possibly matching TRBD1 (5 bases). The CDR3 has 15 residues. V dropped 5 bases and J dropped 4 bases, with 15 bases sitting between them. In germline, CDR1 is MNHEY, CDR2 SVGAGI. The CDR3 nucleotides are TGTGCCAGCAGTGACCCCAGGGCTATATACAATGAGCAGTTCTTC. Translating gives CASSDPRAIYNEQFF.